The next 9 T cell receptor beta chains were all read from a single sample in a study of T cell changes during pregnancy in multiple sclerosis. Repertoires were generated with immunoSEQ multiplex PCR, while TCRdb's copy carries only in-frame clones and drops some. The sample lists 64,000 or so clones, 95% to 97% occurring once. The sequencing here drew on CD8+ T cells from peripheral blood mononuclear cells, taken after pregnancy. The receptors derive from a female donor with multiple sclerosis, enrolled in a pregnancy study.

The V gene is TRBV29-1, the J gene TRBJ2-7, with D possibly matching TRBD1 (5 bases). CDR3 size: 13 residues. Germline V gene lookup returns CDR1 SQVTM and CDR2 ANQGSEA. The ends were cut back, 6 bases at V and 2 bases at J, with 14 bases in the middle. The CDR3 DNA follows: TGCAGCGTGGAACCCTTAGGGGCCTACGAGCAGTACTTC. This translates into CSVEPLGAYEQYF.

The V call is TRBV27, the J call TRBJ2-2, with 15 bases aligning to TRBD2. With V trimmed by 6 bases and J by 6 bases, 8 bases remained unmatched. The germline CDR1 and CDR2 sequences are MNHEY and SMNVEV (reference sequence). The CDR3 covers 17 residues. The CDR3 protein is CASSWTSGRGVAGELFF. As DNA, the CDR3 is TGTGCCAGCAGCTGGACTAGCGGGAGGGGGGTGGCCGGGGAGCTGTTTTTT.

CDR3 sequence: CASSTGGTGELFF. CDR3 in DNA: TGTGCCAGCAGCACAGGAGGGACCGGGGAGCTGTTTTTT. The chain carries TRBV13 and TRBJ2-2; weak D call: TRBD2 (6 bases). Trimming took off 5 bases at V and 5 bases at J, with 9 bases between the two ends. The CDR3 is 13 amino acids. The germline V gene has CDR1 PRHDT and CDR2 FYEKMQ (reference sequence).

The V gene is TRBV21-1, the J gene TRBJ2-1; TRBD1 is the table's D call, not checked against the DNA. TRBV21-1 is termed a pseudogene. There are 12 residues in the CDR3. CDR3 loop: CASRNRVDEQFF. The CDR3 bases are TGTGCCAGCAGAAACAGGGTCGACGAGCAGTTCTTC.

V usage is TRBV28 and J usage is TRBJ2-6; TRBD2 might be the D (5 bases). V lost 6 bases to trimming and J lost 3 bases, with 12 bases between them. CDR1 is MDHEN and CDR2 is SYDVKM in the germline V gene. The CDR3 length is 15 residues. The CDR3 loop reads CASRARGFGANVLTF. CDR3 bases: TGTGCCAGCAGGGCTCGGGGATTTGGGGCCAACGTCCTGACTTTC.

The V gene is TRBV28, the J gene TRBJ2-7, with 11 bases identical to TRBD2. With V trimmed by 3 bases and J by 6 bases, 1 base remained unmatched. In germline, CDR1 is MDHEN, CDR2 SYDVKM. This CDR3 comprises 13 residues. The CDR3, as DNA: TGTGCCAGCAGTTTTACTAGCGGGGGCGAGCAGTACTTC. It is translated as CASSFTSGGEQYF.

The chain uses TRBV30 and TRBJ2-3; possible D gene TRBD1, 7 bases. Germline loops: CDR1 GTSNPN, CDR2 SVGIG (reference sequence). The CDR3 consists of 14 residues. This chain's CDR3 is CVVEGAPFTDTQYF. The CDR3 DNA reads as TGTGTGGTGGAGGGGGCTCCCTTCACAGATACGCAGTATTTT.

V is TRBV6-5 and J is TRBJ2-1; 11 bases match TRBD2. The CDR3 extends over 16 amino acids. Germline assignment: CDR1 MNHEY and CDR2 SVGAGI. J was trimmed by 9 bases and V by 3 bases; bases with no gene match: 10. DNA of the CDR3: TGTGCCAGCAGTTATTCGGTAGCGGGAGGGCCAGGTGAGCAGTTCTTC. It codes for CASSYSVAGGPGEQFF.

The genes are TRBV27 and TRBJ2-7, with 11 bases matching TRBD1. The V gene's germline CDR1 is MNHEY and CDR2 SMNVEV (reference sequence). CDR3 length: 16 amino acids. With 2 bases clipped from V and 4 bases from J, the junction kept 7 bases outside the gene matches. CDR3 in amino acids: CASSLLGTGGLYEQYF. Written as DNA, the CDR3 is TGTGCCAGCAGTTTACTCGGGACAGGGGGATTATACGAGCAGTACTTC.